One TCR beta chain is described in this entry. Its antigen is as yet unknown. The sample comes from a study of identical twins. Template switching added a universal primer site; cDNA carried unique molecular identifiers. TCRdb redid the calling of the 5' RACE reads with MiXCR, one entry per CDR3 protein. The sample shows roughly 750,000 distinct CDR3 sequences, 21% of them seen only once. General study points: Within twin pairs, the out-of-frame alpha sequences they shared showed excess low generation probability.

Deletions cut 8 bases from V and 4 bases from J, with 20 bases between. The CDR3 has 16 residues. These same data were also listed under a study on T cells expressing NK-cell markers.

This clonotype originated in a woman under 30 in good health. The sample comprised PBMCs. The chain uses TRBV12-3 or TRBV12-4 and TRBJ2-2; D could derive from TRBD1 or TRBD2 (5 bases each). The CDR3, as DNA: TGTGCCAGCGAAAGCCCCACGGGGCACTTCACCGGGGAGCTGTTTTTT. It specifies CASESPTGHFTGELFF.